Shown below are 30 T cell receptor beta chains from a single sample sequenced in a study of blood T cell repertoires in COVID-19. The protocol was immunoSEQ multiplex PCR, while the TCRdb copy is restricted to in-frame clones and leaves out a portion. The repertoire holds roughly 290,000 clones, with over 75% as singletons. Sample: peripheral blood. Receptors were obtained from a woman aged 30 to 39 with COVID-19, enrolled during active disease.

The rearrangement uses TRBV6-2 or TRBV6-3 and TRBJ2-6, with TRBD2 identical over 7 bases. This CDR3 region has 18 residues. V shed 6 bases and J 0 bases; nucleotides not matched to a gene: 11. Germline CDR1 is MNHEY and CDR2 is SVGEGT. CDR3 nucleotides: TGTGCCAGCAGCCCTCCGGGGGGAGGGCTCTCTGGGGCCAACGTCCTGACTTTC. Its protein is CASSPPGGGLSGANVLTF.

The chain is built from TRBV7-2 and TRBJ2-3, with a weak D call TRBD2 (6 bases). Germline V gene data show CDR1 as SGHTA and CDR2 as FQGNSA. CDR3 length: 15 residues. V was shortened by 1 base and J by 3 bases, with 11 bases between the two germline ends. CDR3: CASSLVGSGTDTQYF. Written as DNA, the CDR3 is TGTGCCAGCAGCTTAGTCGGGAGCGGGACAGATACGCAGTATTTT.

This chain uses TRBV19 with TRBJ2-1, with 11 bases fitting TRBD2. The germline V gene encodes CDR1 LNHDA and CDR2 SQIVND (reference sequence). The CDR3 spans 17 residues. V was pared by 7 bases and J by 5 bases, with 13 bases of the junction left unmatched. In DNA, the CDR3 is TGTGCCAGTAAAAGTGCATTGGGACTAGCGGTACACAATGAGCAGTTCTTC. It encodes CASKSALGLAVHNEQFF.

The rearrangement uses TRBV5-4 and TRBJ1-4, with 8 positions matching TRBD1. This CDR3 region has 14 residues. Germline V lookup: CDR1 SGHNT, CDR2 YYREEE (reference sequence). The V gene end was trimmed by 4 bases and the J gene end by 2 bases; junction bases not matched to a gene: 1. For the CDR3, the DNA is TGTGCCAGCAGCCACAGGGGGACTAATGAAAAACTGTTTTTT. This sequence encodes CASSHRGTNEKLFF.

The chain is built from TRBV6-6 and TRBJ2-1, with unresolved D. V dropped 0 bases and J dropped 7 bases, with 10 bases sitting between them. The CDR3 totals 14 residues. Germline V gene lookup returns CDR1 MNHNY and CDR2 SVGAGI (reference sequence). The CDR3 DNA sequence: TGTGCCAGCAGTTACTCAGAAGACTGGAATGAGCAGTTCTTC. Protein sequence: CASSYSEDWNEQFF.

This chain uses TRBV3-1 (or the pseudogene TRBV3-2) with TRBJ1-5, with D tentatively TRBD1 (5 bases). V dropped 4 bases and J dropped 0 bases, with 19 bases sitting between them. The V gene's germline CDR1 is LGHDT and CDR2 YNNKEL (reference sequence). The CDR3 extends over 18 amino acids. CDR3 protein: CASSPTSTEPYSNQPQHF. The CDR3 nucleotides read TGTGCCAGCAGCCCCACCTCGACAGAGCCCTATAGCAATCAGCCCCAGCATTTT.

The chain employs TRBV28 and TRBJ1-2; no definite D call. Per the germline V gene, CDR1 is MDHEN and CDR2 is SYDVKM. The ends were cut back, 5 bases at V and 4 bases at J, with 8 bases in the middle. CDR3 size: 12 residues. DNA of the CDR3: TGTGCCAGCAGTGCAAACAGCTATGGCTACACCTTC. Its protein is CASSANSYGYTF.

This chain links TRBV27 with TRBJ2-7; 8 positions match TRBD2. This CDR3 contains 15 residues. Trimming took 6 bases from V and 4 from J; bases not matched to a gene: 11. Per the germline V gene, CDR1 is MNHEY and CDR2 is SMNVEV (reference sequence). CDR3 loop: CASRPNREGSYEQYF. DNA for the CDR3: TGTGCCAGCAGACCAAATCGGGAGGGTAGTTACGAGCAGTACTTC.

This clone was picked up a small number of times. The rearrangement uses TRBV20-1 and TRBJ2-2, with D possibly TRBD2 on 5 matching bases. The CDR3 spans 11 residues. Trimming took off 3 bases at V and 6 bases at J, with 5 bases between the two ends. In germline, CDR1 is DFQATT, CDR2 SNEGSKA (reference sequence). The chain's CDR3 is CSARGAGELFF. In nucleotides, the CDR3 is TGCAGTGCTAGGGGAGCCGGGGAGCTGTTTTTT.

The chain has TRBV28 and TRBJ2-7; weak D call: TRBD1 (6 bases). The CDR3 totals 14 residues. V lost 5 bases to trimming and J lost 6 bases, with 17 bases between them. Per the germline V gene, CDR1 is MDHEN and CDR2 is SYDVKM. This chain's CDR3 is CASSPPTLGGEQYF. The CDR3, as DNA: TGTGCCAGCAGTCCACCTACCTTAGGGGGCGAGCAGTACTTC.

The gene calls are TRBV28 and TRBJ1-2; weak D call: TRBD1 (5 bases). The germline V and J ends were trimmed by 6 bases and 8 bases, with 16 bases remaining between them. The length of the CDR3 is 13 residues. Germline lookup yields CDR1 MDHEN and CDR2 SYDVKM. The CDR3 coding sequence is TGTGCCAGCAGCATAGACAGCGTGCGCGGCTACACCTTC. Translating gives CASSIDSVRGYTF.

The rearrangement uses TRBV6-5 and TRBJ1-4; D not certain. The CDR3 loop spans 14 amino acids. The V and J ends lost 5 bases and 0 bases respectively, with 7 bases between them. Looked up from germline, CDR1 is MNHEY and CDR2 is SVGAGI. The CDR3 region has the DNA TGTGCCAGCAGTAACAGTGCAACTAATGAAAAACTGTTTTTT. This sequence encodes CASSNSATNEKLFF.

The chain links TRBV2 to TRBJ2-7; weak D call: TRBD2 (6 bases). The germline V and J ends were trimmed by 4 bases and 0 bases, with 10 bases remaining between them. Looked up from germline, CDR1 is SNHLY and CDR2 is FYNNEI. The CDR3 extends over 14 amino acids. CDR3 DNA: TGTGCCAGCAGTGCGGAGGGAATCTCCTACGAGCAGTACTTC. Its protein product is CASSAEGISYEQYF.

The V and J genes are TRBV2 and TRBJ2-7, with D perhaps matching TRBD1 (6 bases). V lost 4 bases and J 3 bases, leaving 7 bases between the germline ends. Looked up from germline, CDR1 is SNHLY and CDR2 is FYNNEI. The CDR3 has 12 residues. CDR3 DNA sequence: TGTGCCAGCAGTGGACAGGTCTACGAGCAGTACTTC. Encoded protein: CASSGQVYEQYF. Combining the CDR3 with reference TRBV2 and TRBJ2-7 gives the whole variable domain EPEVTQTPSHQVTQMGQEVILRCVPISNHLYFYWYRQILGQKVEFLVSFYNNEISEKSEIFDDQFSVERPDGSNFTLKIRSTKLEDSAMYFCASSGQVYEQYFGPGTRLTVT.

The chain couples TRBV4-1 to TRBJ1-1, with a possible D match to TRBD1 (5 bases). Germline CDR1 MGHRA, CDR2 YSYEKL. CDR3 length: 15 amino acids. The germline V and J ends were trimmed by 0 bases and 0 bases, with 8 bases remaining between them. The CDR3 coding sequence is TGCGCCAGCAGCCAAGATAGACAGATGAACACTGAAGCTTTCTTT. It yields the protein CASSQDRQMNTEAFF.

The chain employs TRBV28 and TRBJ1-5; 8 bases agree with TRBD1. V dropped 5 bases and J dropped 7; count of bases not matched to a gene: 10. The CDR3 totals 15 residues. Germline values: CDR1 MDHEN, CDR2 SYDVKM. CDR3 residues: CASSAIRTGQQPQHF. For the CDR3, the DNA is TGTGCCAGCAGTGCGATAAGGACAGGGCAACAGCCCCAGCATTTT.

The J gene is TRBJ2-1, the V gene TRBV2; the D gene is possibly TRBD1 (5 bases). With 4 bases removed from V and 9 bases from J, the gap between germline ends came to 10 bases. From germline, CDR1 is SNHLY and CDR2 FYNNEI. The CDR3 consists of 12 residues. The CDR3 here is CASSAGQGEQFF. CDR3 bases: TGTGCCAGCAGTGCAGGACAAGGTGAGCAGTTCTTC.

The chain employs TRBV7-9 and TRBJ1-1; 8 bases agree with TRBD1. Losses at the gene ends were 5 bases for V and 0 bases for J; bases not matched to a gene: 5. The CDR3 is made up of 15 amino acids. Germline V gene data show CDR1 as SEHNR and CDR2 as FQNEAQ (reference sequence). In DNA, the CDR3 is TGTGCCAGCAGCAAAGACAGGGGCATGAACACTGAAGCTTTCTTT. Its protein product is CASSKDRGMNTEAFF.

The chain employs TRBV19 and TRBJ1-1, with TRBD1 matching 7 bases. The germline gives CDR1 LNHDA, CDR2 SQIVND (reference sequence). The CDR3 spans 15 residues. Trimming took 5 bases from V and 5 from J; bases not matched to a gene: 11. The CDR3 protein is CASSAVDRPGTEAFF. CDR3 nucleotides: TGTGCCAGTAGTGCAGTGGACAGGCCTGGGACTGAAGCTTTCTTT.

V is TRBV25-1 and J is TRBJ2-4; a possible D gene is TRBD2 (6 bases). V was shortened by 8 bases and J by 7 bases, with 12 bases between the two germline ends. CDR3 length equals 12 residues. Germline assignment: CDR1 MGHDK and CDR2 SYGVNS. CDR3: CASRGSRNIQYF. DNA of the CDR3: TGTGCCAGCCGGGGGTCGAGGAACATTCAGTACTTC. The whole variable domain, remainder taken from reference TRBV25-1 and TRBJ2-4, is EADIYQTPRYLVIGTGKKITLECSQTMGHDKMYWYQQDPGMELHLIHYSYGVNSTEKGDLSSESTVSRIRTEHFPLTLESARPSHTSQYLCASRGSRNIQYFGAGTRLSVL.

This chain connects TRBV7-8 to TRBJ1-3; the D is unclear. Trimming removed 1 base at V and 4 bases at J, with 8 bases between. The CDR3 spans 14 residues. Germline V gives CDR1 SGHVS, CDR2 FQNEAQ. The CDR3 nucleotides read TGTGCCAGCAGCTTAGGTTCGGAGGGAAACACCATATATTTT. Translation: CASSLGSEGNTIYF.

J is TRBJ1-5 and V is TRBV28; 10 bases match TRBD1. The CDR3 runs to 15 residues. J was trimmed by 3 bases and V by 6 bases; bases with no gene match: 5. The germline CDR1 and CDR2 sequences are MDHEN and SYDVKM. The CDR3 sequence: CASSRDRGYNQPQHF. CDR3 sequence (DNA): TGTGCCAGCAGCCGGGACAGGGGATACAATCAGCCCCAGCATTTT.

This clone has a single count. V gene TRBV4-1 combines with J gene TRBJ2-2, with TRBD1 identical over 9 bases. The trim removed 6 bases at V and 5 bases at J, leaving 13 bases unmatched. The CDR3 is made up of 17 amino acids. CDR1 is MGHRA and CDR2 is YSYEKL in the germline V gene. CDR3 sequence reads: CASSPRSDRGLTGELFF. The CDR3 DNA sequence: TGCGCCAGCAGTCCCCGATCCGACAGGGGGTTAACCGGGGAGCTGTTTTTT.

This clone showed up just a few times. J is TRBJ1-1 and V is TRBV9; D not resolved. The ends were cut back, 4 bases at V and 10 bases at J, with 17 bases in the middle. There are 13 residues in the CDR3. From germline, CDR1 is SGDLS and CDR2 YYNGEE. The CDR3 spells CASSPGPGRRAFF. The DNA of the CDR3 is TGTGCCAGCAGCCCCGGTCCCGGCAGGCGAGCTTTCTTT.

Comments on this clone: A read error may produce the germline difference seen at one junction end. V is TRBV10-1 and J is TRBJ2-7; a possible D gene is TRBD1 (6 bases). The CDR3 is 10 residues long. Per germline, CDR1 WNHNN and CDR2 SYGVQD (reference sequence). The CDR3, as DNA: TGCGCCAGCAGCCCCTCAGGACAGCACTTC. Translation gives CASSPSGQHF.

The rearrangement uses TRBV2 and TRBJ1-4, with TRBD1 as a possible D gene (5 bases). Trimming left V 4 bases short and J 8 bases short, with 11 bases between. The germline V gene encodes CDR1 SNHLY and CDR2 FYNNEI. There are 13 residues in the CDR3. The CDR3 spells CASSVRVREKLFF. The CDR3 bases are TGTGCCAGCAGTGTCAGGGTTAGGGAAAAACTGTTTTTT.

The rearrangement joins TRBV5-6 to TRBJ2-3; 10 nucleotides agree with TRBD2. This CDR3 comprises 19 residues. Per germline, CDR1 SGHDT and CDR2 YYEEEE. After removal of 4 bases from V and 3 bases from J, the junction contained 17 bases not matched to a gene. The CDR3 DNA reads TGTGCCAGCAGCGTGAGGGTTAGCGGGAGGCTTCGGCAGACAGATACGCAGTATTTT. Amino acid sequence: CASSVRVSGRLRQTDTQYF.

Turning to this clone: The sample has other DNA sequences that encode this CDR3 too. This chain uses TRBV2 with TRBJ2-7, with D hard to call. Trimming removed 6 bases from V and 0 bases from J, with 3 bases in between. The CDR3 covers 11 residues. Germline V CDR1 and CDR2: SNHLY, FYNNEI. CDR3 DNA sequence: TGTGCCAGCAGAGCCTCCTACGAGCAGTACTTC. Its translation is CASRASYEQYF.

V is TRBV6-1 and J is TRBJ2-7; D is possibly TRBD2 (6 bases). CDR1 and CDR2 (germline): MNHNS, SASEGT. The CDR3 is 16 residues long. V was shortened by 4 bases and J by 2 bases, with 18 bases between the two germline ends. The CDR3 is CASSVLVADPTYEQYF. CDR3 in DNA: TGTGCCAGCAGTGTCCTCGTAGCGGATCCTACCTACGAGCAGTACTTC.

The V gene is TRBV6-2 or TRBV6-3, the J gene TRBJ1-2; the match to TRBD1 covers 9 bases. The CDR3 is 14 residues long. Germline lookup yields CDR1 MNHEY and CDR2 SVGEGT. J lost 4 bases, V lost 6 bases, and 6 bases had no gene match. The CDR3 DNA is TGTGCCAGCAGCCGGGACAGGGCCCTCTATGGCTACACCTTC. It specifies CASSRDRALYGYTF.